Below are 25 T cell receptor beta chains sequenced from a single sample in a study of T-cell reconstitution after alpha-beta-depleted transplantation in children. The TCRbeta library was prepared with unique molecular identifiers. Each CDR3 protein gets one entry after TCRdb re-called the PCR reads with MiXCR. This table has 450,000 to 600,000 distinct CDR3 sequences, about 18% appearing once. The sequenced sample was PBMCs from the stem cell graft donor, obtained from the stem cell graft. Every receptor here comes from a human donor who donated a stem cell graft to a child with acute lymphoblastic leukemia.

The chain employs TRBV15 and TRBJ2-2; D perhaps matches TRBD1 (5 bases). Between the trimmed V and J ends, which lost 3 bases and 6 bases, there was a span of 14 bases. Germline V gene sequence: CDR1 LNHNV, CDR2 YYDKDF (reference sequence). This CDR3 spans 15 amino acids. The CDR3 reads CATSSSGNHAGELFF. The DNA for the CDR3 is TGTGCCACCAGCAGTTCAGGGAACCACGCCGGGGAGCTGTTTTTT.

CDR3 sequence (DNA): TGTGCCAGCAAAGCCAGTCCGACTTCCTACGAGCAGTACTTC. Protein product: CASKASPTSYEQYF. The V call is TRBV6-1, the J call TRBJ2-7, with D unresolved. Germline V gene data show CDR1 as MNHNS and CDR2 as SASEGT. The CDR3 sequence is 14 residues long. The V end was cut by 7 bases, the J end by 1 base, with 14 bases between.

This clonotype occurred a few times. The rearrangement links TRBV27 to TRBJ2-3, with 10 nucleotides matching TRBD1. This CDR3 is 14 amino acids long. Germline loops: CDR1 MNHEY, CDR2 SMNVEV (reference sequence). Unmatched junction bases numbered 6, after V lost 9 bases and J lost 3 bases. The CDR3 DNA follows: TGTGCCAGTATGGACAGGGGGTTGACAGATACGCAGTATTTT. Translation gives CASMDRGLTDTQYF.

This clonotype was recorded a few times. The chain combines TRBV3-1 with TRBJ2-1, with D possibly TRBD1 on 5 matching bases. This CDR3 region has 11 residues. The V gene's germline CDR1 is LGHDT and CDR2 YNNKEL (reference sequence). Trimming removed 4 bases at V and 10 bases at J, with 8 bases between. CDR3 residues: CASSRGREQFF. In DNA, the CDR3 is TGTGCCAGCAGCCGGGGCAGGGAGCAGTTCTTC.

The chain has TRBV7-9 and TRBJ2-1; 8 nucleotides match TRBD2. The CDR3 sequence is 16 residues long. V lost 4 bases to trimming and J lost 4 bases; unmatched junction nucleotides: 9. CDR1 and CDR2 (germline): SEHNR, FQNEAQ (reference sequence). The CDR3 reads CASSYLREDLYNEQFF. Here the CDR3 DNA reads TGTGCCAGCAGCTACCTGCGGGAGGACCTTTACAATGAGCAGTTCTTC.

This rearrangement joins TRBV5-1 to TRBJ1-1, with TRBD1 matching 7 bases. Germline V lookup: CDR1 SGHRS, CDR2 YFSETQ. V was clipped by 3 bases and J by 0 bases; unmatched bases: 14. CDR3 length equals 18 residues. The CDR3 region has the DNA TGCGCCAGCAGCTGGGGGACAGCGGAGAATCATATGAACACTGAAGCTTTCTTT. This encodes CASSWGTAENHMNTEAFF.

The CDR3 here is CASSLGVSGGQDTQYF. The CDR3 DNA is TGCGCCAGCAGCTTGGGGGTTAGCGGGGGTCAAGATACGCAGTATTTT. This chain uses TRBV5-1 with TRBJ2-3, with TRBD2 identical over 9 bases. Germline CDR1 SGHRS, CDR2 YFSETQ. CDR3 size: 16 residues. Germline trimming cut 0 bases from V and 5 bases from J; bases unmatched to any gene: 7. The full variable domain, with the rest looked up from reference TRBV5-1 and TRBJ2-3, is KAGVTQTPRYLIKTRGQQVTLSCSPISGHRSVSWYQQTPGQGLQFLFEYFSETQRNKGNFPGRFSGRQFSNSRSEMNVSTLELGDSALYLCASSLGVSGGQDTQYFGPGTRLTVL.

The sample holds many counts of this clonotype. This chain links TRBV6-4 with TRBJ2-7, with TRBD2 identical over 10 bases. Germline assignment: CDR1 MRHNA and CDR2 SNTAGT. With 5 bases clipped from V and 0 bases from J, the junction kept 4 bases outside the gene matches. This CDR3 contains 15 residues. CDR3 amino acids: CASSLASGSSYEQYF. The DNA of the CDR3 is TGTGCCAGCAGTTTGGCTAGCGGGAGCTCCTACGAGCAGTACTTC.

Only a few counts were recorded for this clonotype. The chain joins TRBV12-3 or TRBV12-4 to TRBJ2-4, with D possibly being TRBD2 (6 bases). Trimming cost V 6 bases and J 4 bases, with 16 bases left between them. The CDR3 loop spans 15 amino acids. CDR3 protein: CASRARELAKNIQYF. CDR3 sequence (DNA): TGTGCCAGCAGAGCACGGGAGCTCGCTAAAAACATTCAGTACTTC.

This clonotype was counted at least ten times. This chain links TRBV27 with TRBJ2-7, with 9 bases matching TRBD1. The CDR3 covers 14 residues. CDR1 MNHEY and CDR2 SMNVEV come from the germline V gene (reference sequence). V was pared by 2 bases and J by 4 bases, with 3 bases of the junction left unmatched. CDR3: CASSLGTGYYEQYF. CDR3 nucleotides: TGTGCCAGCAGTTTAGGGACAGGGTATTACGAGCAGTACTTC.

In this sample, this clonotype turned up a few times. The chain links TRBV7-9 to TRBJ2-5; D gene uncertain. Deletions cut 2 bases from V and 1 base from J, with 11 bases between. Germline CDR1 is SEHNR and CDR2 is FQNEAQ (reference sequence). The CDR3 consists of 15 residues. The CDR3 coding sequence is TGTGCCAGCAGCTTATTATCCGGCCGCCAAGAGACCCAGTACTTC. It yields the protein CASSLLSGRQETQYF.

This clonotype was seen a few times. The genes are TRBV20-1 and TRBJ1-1; D is undetermined. This CDR3 spans 14 amino acids. The germline V gene encodes CDR1 DFQATT and CDR2 SNEGSKA (reference sequence). Trimming removed 0 bases from V and 8 bases from J, with 16 bases in between. CDR3 residues: CSARDVGAETEAFF. CDR3 coding DNA: TGCAGTGCTAGAGATGTCGGAGCGGAAACGGAAGCTTTCTTT.

This clonotype came up a few times. This chain links TRBV29-1 with TRBJ2-5; 10 bases align to TRBD2. Germline CDR1 is SQVTM and CDR2 is ANQGSEA. The CDR3 consists of 12 residues. V shed 7 bases, J shed 2 bases, and the junction held 1 base outside the gene matches. This CDR3 reads CSGTSGQETQYF. The CDR3 DNA reads as TGCAGCGGGACTAGCGGACAAGAGACCCAGTACTTC. Full variable domain (remainder filled in from reference TRBV29-1 and TRBJ2-5): SAVISQKPSRDICQRGTSLTIQCQVDSQVTMMFWYRQQPGQSLTLIATANQGSEATYESGFVIDKFPISRPNLTFSTLTVSNMSPEDSSIYLCSGTSGQETQYFGPGTRLLVL.

CDR3 in amino acids: CSVSDLIIETTQYF. The CDR3 DNA reads TGCAGCGTTAGCGATTTAATAATCGAGACTACCCAGTACTTC. This chain connects TRBV29-1 to TRBJ2-5; D not certain. The CDR3 extends over 14 amino acids. Germline values: CDR1 SQVTM, CDR2 ANQGSEA. V lost 5 bases to trimming and J lost 8 bases, with 21 bases between them.

This clonotype showed up just a few times. The V call is TRBV24-1, the J call TRBJ2-5; no reliable D call. CDR1 is KGHDR and CDR2 is SFDVKD in the germline V gene. The CDR3 runs 13 residues. The V end was cut by 4 bases, the J end by 1 base, with 6 bases between. Here the CDR3 DNA reads TGTGCCACCAGTGAAGGATCCCAAGAGACCCAGTACTTC. Protein: CATSEGSQETQYF.

In its sample, this clonotype was seen a few times. The chain carries TRBV4-2 and TRBJ2-1; no clear D. The V and J ends lost 0 bases and 1 base respectively, with 7 bases between them. This CDR3 is 15 amino acids long. Germline CDR1 LGHNA, CDR2 YNFKEQ. Here the CDR3 DNA reads TGTGCCAGCAGCCAAGACGGCCAGTCCTACAATGAGCAGTTCTTC. Residues: CASSQDGQSYNEQFF.

The count of this clonotype is one. V is TRBV4-1 and J is TRBJ2-1, with D unresolved. Germline loops: CDR1 MGHRA, CDR2 YSYEKL. CDR3 length: 13 amino acids. Trimming left V 4 bases short and J 8 bases short, with 12 bases between. CDR3 bases: TGCGCCAGCAGCCGTTCCCTGATACATGAGCAGTTCTTC. It yields the protein CASSRSLIHEQFF.

CDR3 in amino acids: CASSSPTGGLYGYTF. CDR3 in DNA: TGTGCCAGCAGCTCGCCGACAGGGGGCCTCTATGGCTACACCTTC. The genes are TRBV7-9 and TRBJ1-2; the match to TRBD1 covers 10 bases. Germline V gene sequence: CDR1 SEHNR, CDR2 FQNEAQ (reference sequence). The CDR3 length is 15 residues. Trimming cost V 4 bases and J 4 bases; bases outside gene matches: 6.

This clonotype has a handful of counts. In nucleotides, the CDR3 is TGTGCCAGCAGCTTACCCTTCGGGGGAGATGGCTACACCTTC. This sequence encodes CASSLPFGGDGYTF. The chain is built from TRBV7-9 and TRBJ1-2; D perhaps matches TRBD1 (5 bases). The CDR3 has 14 residues. V lost 2 bases to trimming and J lost 6 bases, with 13 bases between them. Germline CDR1 is SEHNR and CDR2 is FQNEAQ (reference sequence).

The rearrangement joins TRBV7-6 to TRBJ2-2; 8 bases line up with TRBD1. V dropped 3 bases and J dropped 3; count of bases not matched to a gene: 6. Germline V CDR1 and CDR2: SGHVS, FNYEAQ. This CDR3 has 16 amino acids. The CDR3 protein is CASSFSGGQDTGELFF. The CDR3 nucleotides are TGTGCCAGCAGCTTTAGTGGGGGACAGGACACCGGGGAGCTGTTTTTT.

This chain links TRBV12-3 or TRBV12-4 with TRBJ1-2, with a possible D match to TRBD1 (5 bases). The CDR3 is 12 residues long. The V end lost 6 bases, the J end lost 8 bases, and 13 bases lay between the germline ends. This chain's CDR3 is CASRWPGKGYTF. CDR3 bases: TGTGCCAGCAGGTGGCCAGGGAAAGGCTACACCTTC.

This clonotype was seen a few times. The chain uses TRBV28 and TRBJ2-7; no definite D call. In germline, CDR1 is MDHEN, CDR2 SYDVKM. The CDR3 covers 15 residues. The V gene lost 1 base and the J gene lost 4 bases, with 14 bases spanning the gap. Here the CDR3 reads CASSLSRVALYEQYF. The CDR3 DNA is TGTGCCAGCAGTTTATCACGGGTTGCTCTATACGAGCAGTACTTC.

The V call is TRBV6-1, the J call TRBJ2-3, with 7 bases lining up with TRBD2. CDR1 is MNHNS, CDR2 SASEGT, per germline. CDR3 length equals 14 residues. Unmatched junction bases numbered 7, after V lost 2 bases and J lost 8 bases. The DNA of the CDR3 is TGTGCCAGCAGTGAACGGACTAGGAGTGGTACGCAGTATTTT. It yields the protein CASSERTRSGTQYF.

V is TRBV2 and J is TRBJ2-1; D is unclear. The V gene lost 3 bases and the J gene lost 6 bases, with 12 bases spanning the gap. CDR1 is SNHLY, CDR2 FYNNEI, per germline. The CDR3 is 14 amino acids. DNA for the CDR3: TGTGCCAGCAGTGATCGTTTCTTCGGCAATGAGCAGTTCTTC. It translates to CASSDRFFGNEQFF.

This chain links TRBV5-1 with TRBJ2-7, with TRBD2 identical over 8 bases. CDR1 and CDR2 (germline): SGHRS, YFSETQ. The CDR3 runs 16 residues. The ends lost 0 bases at V and 1 base at J; junction bases unmatched: 6. The DNA of the CDR3 is TGCGCCAGCAGCTTGGCCCGGGCGGGAGGTTCCTACGAGCAGTACTTC. This gives the protein CASSLARAGGSYEQYF.